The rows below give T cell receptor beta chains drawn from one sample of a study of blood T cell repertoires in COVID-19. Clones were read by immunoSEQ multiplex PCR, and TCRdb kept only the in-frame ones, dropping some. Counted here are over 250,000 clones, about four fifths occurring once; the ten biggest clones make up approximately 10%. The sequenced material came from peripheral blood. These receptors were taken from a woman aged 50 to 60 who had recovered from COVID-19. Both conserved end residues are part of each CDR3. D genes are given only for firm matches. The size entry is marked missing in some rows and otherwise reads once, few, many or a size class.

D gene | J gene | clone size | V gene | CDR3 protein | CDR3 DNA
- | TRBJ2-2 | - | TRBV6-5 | CASRVTGNTGELFF | TGTGCCAGCAGAGTGACAGGAAACACCGGGGAGCTGTTTTTT
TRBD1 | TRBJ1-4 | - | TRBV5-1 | CASSFGQGGEKLFF | TGCGCCAGCAGCTTCGGACAGGGGGGAGAAAAACTGTTTTTT
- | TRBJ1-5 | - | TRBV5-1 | CASSPQGGSNQPQHF | TGCGCCAGCAGCCCTCAGGGTGGGAGCAATCAGCCCCAGCATTTT
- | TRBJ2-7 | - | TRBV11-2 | CASRAVDYEQYF | TGTGCCAGCAGAGCGGTGGACTACGAGCAGTACTTC
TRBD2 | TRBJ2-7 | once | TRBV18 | CASSRTSGGSYEQYF | TGTGCCAGCTCACGGACTAGCGGGGGAAGCTACGAGCAGTACTTC
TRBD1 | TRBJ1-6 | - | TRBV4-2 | CASSQGDRASPLHF | TGTGCCAGCAGCCAAGGGGACAGGGCTTCACCCCTCCACTTT
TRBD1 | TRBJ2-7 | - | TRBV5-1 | CASSLEGTGASYEQYF | TGCGCCAGCAGCTTGGAGGGGACAGGGGCCTCCTACGAGCAGTACTTC
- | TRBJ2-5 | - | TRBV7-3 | CASSLSAQETQYF | TGTGCCAGCAGCTTAAGCGCTCAAGAGACCCAGTACTTC
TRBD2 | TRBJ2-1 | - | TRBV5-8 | CASSLDGSGGFNEQFF | TGTGCCAGCAGCTTGGATGGTAGCGGGGGGTTCAATGAGCAGTTCTTC
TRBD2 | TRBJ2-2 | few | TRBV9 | CASSGLAGVYGELFF | TGTGCCAGCAGCGGACTAGCGGGAGTTTACGGGGAGCTGTTTTTT
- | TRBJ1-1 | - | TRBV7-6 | CASSLWGKNTEAFF | TGTGCCAGCAGCTTATGGGGCAAGAACACTGAAGCTTTCTTT
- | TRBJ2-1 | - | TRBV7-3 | CASSLSGVLNEQFF | TGTGCCAGCAGCTTGTCCGGGGTACTGAATGAGCAGTTCTTC
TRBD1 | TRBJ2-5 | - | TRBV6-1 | CASSEMGQNQETQYF | TGTGCCAGCAGTGAAATGGGACAGAACCAAGAGACCCAGTACTTC
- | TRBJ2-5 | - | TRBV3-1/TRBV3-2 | CASSQDPLETQYF | TGTGCCAGCAGCCAAGATCCCCTAGAGACCCAGTACTTC
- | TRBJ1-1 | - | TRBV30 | CAWRRDRNTEAFF | TGTGCCTGGAGGAGGGATCGGAACACTGAAGCTTTCTTT
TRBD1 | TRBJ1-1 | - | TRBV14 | CARTPGTGQANTEAFF | TGTGCCAGGACCCCAGGTACGGGACAGGCAAACACTGAAGCTTTCTTT
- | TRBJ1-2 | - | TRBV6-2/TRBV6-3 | CASSRLLRGEANYGYTF | TGTGCCAGCAGCCGGTTACTCAGGGGCGAAGCTAACTATGGCTACACCTTC
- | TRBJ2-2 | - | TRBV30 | CAWSHGGDTGELFF | TGTGCCTGGAGTCACGGGGGAGACACCGGGGAGCTGTTTTTT
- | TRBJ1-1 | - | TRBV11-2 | CASSLLRDTEAFF | TGTGCCAGCAGCTTACTCCGGGACACTGAAGCTTTCTTT
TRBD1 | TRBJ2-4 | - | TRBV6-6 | CASSRQGARDIQYF | TGTGCCAGCAGTCGACAGGGGGCTAGAGACATTCAGTACTTC
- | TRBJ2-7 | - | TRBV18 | CASSPGLNEQYF | TGTGCCAGCTCACCCGGACTAAACGAGCAGTACTTC
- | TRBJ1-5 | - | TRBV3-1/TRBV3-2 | CASSQDPADSLNQPQHF | TGTGCCAGCAGCCAAGATCCCGCGGACAGTCTCAATCAGCCCCAGCATTTT
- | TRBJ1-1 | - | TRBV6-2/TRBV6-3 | CASSRYERNTEAFF | TGTGCCAGCAGTAGATACGAGAGGAACACTGAAGCTTTCTTT
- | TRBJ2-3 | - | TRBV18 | CASSPGLMDTQYF | TGTGCCAGCTCACCCGGTTTAATGGATACGCAGTATTTT
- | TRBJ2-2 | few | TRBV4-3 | CASSQQPGGLVTGELFF | TGCGCCAGCAGCCAACAACCGGGGGGCCTAGTTACCGGGGAGCTGTTTTTT
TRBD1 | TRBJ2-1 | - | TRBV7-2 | CASGRGQGAREQFF | TGTGCCAGCGGTAGGGGACAGGGGGCTCGGGAGCAGTTCTTC
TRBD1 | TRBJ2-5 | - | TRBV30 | CAWSVGTGRQETQYF | TGTGCCTGGAGTGTAGGGACAGGGCGCCAAGAGACCCAGTACTTC
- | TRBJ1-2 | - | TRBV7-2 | CASSLDRAANYGYTF | TGTGCCAGCAGCTTAGACAGGGCGGCTAACTATGGCTACACCTTC
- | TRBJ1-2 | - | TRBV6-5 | CASSYSLTGSYGYTF | TGTGCCAGCAGTTACTCCCTGACAGGTTCCTATGGCTACACCTTC
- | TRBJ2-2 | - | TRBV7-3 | CASSRDAGELFF | TGTGCCAGCAGCCGGGATGCCGGGGAGCTGTTTTTT
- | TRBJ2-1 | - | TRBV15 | CATSRPGLDEQFF | TGTGCCACCAGCAGGCCGGGACTCGATGAGCAGTTCTTC
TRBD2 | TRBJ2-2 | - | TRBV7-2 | CASSLSRAGVGGELFF | TGTGCCAGCAGCTTATCTCGCGCGGGAGTAGGCGGGGAGCTGTTTTTT
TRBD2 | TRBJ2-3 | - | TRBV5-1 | CASSLPGGRALDTQYF | TGCGCCAGCAGCTTGCCGGGCGGGAGGGCCTTAGATACGCAGTATTTT
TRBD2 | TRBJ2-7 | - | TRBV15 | CATSRDRGLTSDSYEQYF | TGTGCCACCAGCAGAGATCGGGGATTGACTAGCGACTCCTACGAGCAGTACTTC
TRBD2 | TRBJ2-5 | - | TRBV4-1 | CASSSGRGSGAQETQYF | TGCGCCAGCAGCTCGGGGAGGGGTAGCGGGGCCCAAGAGACCCAGTACTTC
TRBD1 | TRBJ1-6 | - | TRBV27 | CASRRQGARVPLHF | TGTGCCAGCAGAAGACAGGGTGCTCGGGTACCCCTCCACTTT
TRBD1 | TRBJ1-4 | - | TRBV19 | CASRDTGEILEKLFF | TGTGCCAGCAGAGACACAGGGGAAATTTTGGAAAAACTGTTTTTT
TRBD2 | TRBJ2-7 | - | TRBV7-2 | CASSHLAERYEQYF | TGTGCCAGCAGCCATCTAGCGGAGAGATACGAGCAGTACTTC
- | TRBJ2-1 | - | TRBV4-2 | CASSQDEIRYNEQFF | TGTGCCAGCAGCCAAGATGAGATTCGCTACAATGAGCAGTTCTTC
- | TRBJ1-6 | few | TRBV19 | CASSPRGGESPLHF | TGTGCCAGTAGTCCCCGGGGTGGGGAATCACCCCTCCACTTT
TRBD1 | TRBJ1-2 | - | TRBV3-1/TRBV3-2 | CASSQSDRAEGYTF | TGTGCCAGCAGCCAATCGGACAGGGCGGAGGGCTACACCTTC
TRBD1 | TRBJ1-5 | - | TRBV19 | CASSIRQGLRGSPQHF | TGTGCCAGTAGTATACGGCAGGGTCTCAGGGGGTCGCCCCAGCATTTT
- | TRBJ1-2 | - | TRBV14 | CASSQETRASVTYGYTF | TGTGCCAGCAGCCAAGAAACCAGGGCGTCGGTGACCTATGGCTACACCTTC
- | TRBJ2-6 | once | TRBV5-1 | CASSFARSSGANVLTF | TGCGCCAGCAGCTTTGCACGCAGCTCTGGGGCCAACGTCCTGACTTTC
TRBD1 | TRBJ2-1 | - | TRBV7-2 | CASSRQGGDTYNEQFF | TGTGCCAGCAGTCGACAGGGTGGAGACACCTACAATGAGCAGTTCTTC
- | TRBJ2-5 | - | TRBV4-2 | CASSHNREKQETQYF | TGTGCCAGCAGCCATAACAGGGAGAAACAAGAGACCCAGTACTTC
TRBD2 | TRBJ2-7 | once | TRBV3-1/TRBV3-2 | CASSQATSGHNGAYEQYF | TGTGCCAGCAGCCAGGCGACTAGCGGGCATAACGGGGCCTACGAGCAGTACTTC
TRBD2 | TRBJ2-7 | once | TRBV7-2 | CASSFRTSGSRQEQYF | TGTGCCAGCAGCTTCAGGACTAGCGGGTCCCGCCAGGAGCAGTACTTC
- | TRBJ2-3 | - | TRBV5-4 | CASSPEVLPDTQYF | TGTGCCAGCAGCCCAGAGGTACTACCAGATACGCAGTATTTT
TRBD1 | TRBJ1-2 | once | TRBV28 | CASSLDRGYYGYTF | TGTGCCAGCAGTTTAGACAGGGGCTATTATGGCTACACCTTC
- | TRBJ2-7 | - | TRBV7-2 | CASSLNSGTYEQYF | TGTGCCAGCAGCTTAAATAGCGGTACCTACGAGCAGTACTTC
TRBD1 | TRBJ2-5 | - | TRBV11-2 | CASSRGQGAGETQYF | TGTGCCAGCAGCCGGGGACAGGGGGCAGGGGAGACCCAGTACTTC
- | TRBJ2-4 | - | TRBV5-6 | CASSIQGVENIQYF | TGTGCCAGCAGCATACAAGGGGTAGAAAACATTCAGTACTTC
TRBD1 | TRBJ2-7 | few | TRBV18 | CASTLTGIGEQYF | TGTGCCAGCACTCTGACAGGGATTGGCGAGCAGTACTTC
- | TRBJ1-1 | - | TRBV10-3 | CAIRPGPEETEAFF | TGTGCCATCAGGCCGGGTCCCGAGGAGACTGAAGCTTTCTTT
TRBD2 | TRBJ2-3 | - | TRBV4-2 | CASSPLAGTDTQYF | TGTGCCAGCAGCCCACTAGCGGGCACAGATACGCAGTATTTT
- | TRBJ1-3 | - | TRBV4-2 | CASSQEGYSSGNTIYF | TGTGCCAGCAGCCAAGAGGGCTATAGCTCTGGAAACACCATATATTTT